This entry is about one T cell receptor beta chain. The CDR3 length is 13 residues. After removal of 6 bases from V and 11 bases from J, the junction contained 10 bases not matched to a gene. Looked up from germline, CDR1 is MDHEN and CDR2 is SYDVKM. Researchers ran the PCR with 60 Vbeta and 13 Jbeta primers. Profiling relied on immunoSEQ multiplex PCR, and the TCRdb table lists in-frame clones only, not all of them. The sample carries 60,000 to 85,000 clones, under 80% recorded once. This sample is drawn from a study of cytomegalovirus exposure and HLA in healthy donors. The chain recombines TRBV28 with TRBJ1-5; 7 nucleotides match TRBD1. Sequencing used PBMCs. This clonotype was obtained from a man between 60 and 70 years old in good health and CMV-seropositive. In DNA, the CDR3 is TGTGCCAGCAGCTCCGGACAGGAGGTCACCCAGCATTTT. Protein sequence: CASSSGQEVTQHF.